This TCR beta chain is from a study of cytomegalovirus exposure and HLA in healthy donors. General study results and limits: Based on reports, TCR beta sequences accurately predicted HLA-A and HLA-B alleles for most subjects.

PCR involved 60 Vbeta and 13 Jbeta primers. This table comes from immunoSEQ multiplex PCR, and its TCRdb copy is limited to in-frame clones, with some not included. The top ten clones hold roughly 3% of a sample with about 93,000 clones, about 78% of them seen once. Germline CDR1 is SEHNR and CDR2 is FQNEAQ (reference sequence). The CDR3 sequence is 19 residues long. The J segment lost 0 bases and the V segment lost 2 bases, leaving 10 bases of the junction unmatched. Worth noting for this clone: Its antigen remains unidentified.

J is TRBJ1-4 and V is TRBV7-9; TRBD1 aligns across 9 bases. Sequencing used PBMCs. This clonotype originated in a woman between 40 and 55 years old in good health and CMV-seronegative. For the CDR3, the DNA is TGTGCCAGCAGCTTAAAGGTTAGGGGACAGGGAACAACTAATGAAAAACTGTTTTTT. Residues: CASSLKVRGQGTTNEKLFF.